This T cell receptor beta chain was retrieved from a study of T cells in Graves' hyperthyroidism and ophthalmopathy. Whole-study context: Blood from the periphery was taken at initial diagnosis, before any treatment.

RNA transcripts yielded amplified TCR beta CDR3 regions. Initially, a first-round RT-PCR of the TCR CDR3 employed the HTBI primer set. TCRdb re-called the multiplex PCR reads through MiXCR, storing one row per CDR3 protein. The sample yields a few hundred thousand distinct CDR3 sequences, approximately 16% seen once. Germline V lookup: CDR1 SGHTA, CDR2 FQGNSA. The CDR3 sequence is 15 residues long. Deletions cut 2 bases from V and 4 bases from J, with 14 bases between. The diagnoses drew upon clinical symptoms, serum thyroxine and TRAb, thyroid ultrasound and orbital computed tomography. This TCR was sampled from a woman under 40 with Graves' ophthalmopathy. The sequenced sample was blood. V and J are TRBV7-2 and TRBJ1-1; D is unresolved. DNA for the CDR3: TGTGCCAGCAGCTTAAACGCCCCCCCCTTCACTGAAGCTTTCTTT. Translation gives CASSLNAPPFTEAFF.